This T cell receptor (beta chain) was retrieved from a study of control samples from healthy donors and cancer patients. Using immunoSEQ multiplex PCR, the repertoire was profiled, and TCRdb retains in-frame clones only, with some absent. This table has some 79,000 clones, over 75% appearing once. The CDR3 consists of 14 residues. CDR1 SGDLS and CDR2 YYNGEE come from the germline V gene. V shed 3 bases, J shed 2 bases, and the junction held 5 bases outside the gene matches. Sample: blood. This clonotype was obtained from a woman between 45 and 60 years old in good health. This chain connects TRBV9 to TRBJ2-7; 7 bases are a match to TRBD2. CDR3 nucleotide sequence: TGTGCCAGCAGCGAGACTAGCCGAACCTACGAGCAGTACTTC. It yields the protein CASSETSRTYEQYF.